The 14 T cell receptor beta chains reported below all come from one sample, sequenced in a study of shared clonotypes between healthy human individuals. The protocol was immunoSEQ multiplex PCR, while the TCRdb copy is restricted to in-frame clones and leaves out a portion. The sample holds millions of clones, 85% to 95% seen once. Sequenced sample: naive CD4+ T cells sorted from blood. Subset indicated: CD45RA+ positively selected. These TCRs come from a man younger than 30 in good health.

The chain links TRBV6-5 to TRBJ2-7; D possibly corresponds to TRBD2 (6 bases). V gave up 7 bases and J gave up 4 bases, with 14 bases separating them. The germline gives CDR1 MNHEY, CDR2 SVGAGI. The CDR3 runs to 13 residues. For the CDR3, the DNA is TGTGCCAGCATCGAACCCGCGGGATACGAGCAGTACTTC. It translates to CASIEPAGYEQYF.

The chain uses TRBV6-6 and TRBJ2-3; D may be TRBD1 or TRBD2 (6 bases each). The V and J ends lost 6 bases and 4 bases respectively, with 14 bases between them. This CDR3 has 14 residues. Germline-derived CDR1 and CDR2 are MNHNY and SVGAGI (reference sequence). In nucleotides, the CDR3 is TGTGCCAGCAGCCGCTTCGGGGGCTCAGATACGCAGTATTTT. This gives the protein CASSRFGGSDTQYF.

The rearrangement joins TRBV5-4 to TRBJ2-2, with D perhaps TRBD1 (6 bases). The CDR3 spans 13 residues. V lost 4 bases and J lost 3, with 7 bases in between. Germline V gives CDR1 SGHNT, CDR2 YYREEE (reference sequence). The CDR3 region is CASSQGYTGELFF. In nucleotides, the CDR3 is TGTGCCAGCAGCCAGGGGTACACCGGGGAGCTGTTTTTT.

The chain's CDR3 is CASSTWSEGLDEQYF. DNA of the CDR3: TGTGCCAGCAGCACCTGGTCGGAGGGGTTGGACGAGCAGTACTTC. This chain connects TRBV21-1 to TRBJ2-7; the D call TRBD2 from the table was never checked on the DNA. TRBV21-1 is designated a pseudogene. This CDR3 is built from 15 residues.

J is TRBJ2-7 and V is TRBV19; weak D call: TRBD1 (5 bases). With 2 bases removed from V and 3 bases from J, the gap between germline ends came to 11 bases. CDR1 and CDR2 from the germline V gene are LNHDA and SQIVND (reference sequence). The CDR3 loop spans 14 amino acids. The DNA for the CDR3 is TGTGCCAGTAGTATACGACAGTGGGACTACGAGCAGTACTTC. Its protein product is CASSIRQWDYEQYF.

The rearrangement uses TRBV7-9 and TRBJ1-5, with D possibly being TRBD1 (6 bases). V was cut by 5 bases and J by 4 bases, with 18 bases left in between. Germline-derived CDR1 and CDR2 are SEHNR and FQNEAQ (reference sequence). This CDR3 has 16 residues. The CDR3 DNA reads TGTGCCAGCAGCCAGTCGGGGGGCCCAGGGAATCAGCCCCAGCATTTT. Encoded protein: CASSQSGGPGNQPQHF.

V gene TRBV18 combines with J gene TRBJ2-3; possible D gene TRBD2, 6 bases. The CDR3 consists of 16 residues. Germline loops: CDR1 KGHSH, CDR2 LQKENI. Trimming removed 0 bases from V and 5 bases from J, with 15 bases in between. The CDR3 loop reads CASSPPAGLGGDTQYF. CDR3 DNA: TGTGCCAGCTCACCACCGGCGGGATTGGGAGGAGATACGCAGTATTTT.

The rearrangement uses TRBV18 and TRBJ1-2; D might be TRBD1 (5 bases). The CDR3 length is 15 residues. Trimming took off 3 bases at V and 3 bases at J, with 14 bases between the two ends. Germline V CDR1 and CDR2: KGHSH, LQKENI. In nucleotides, the CDR3 is TGTGCCAGCTCACCCCCCTCTACAGGAGACTATGGCTACACCTTC. It yields the protein CASSPPSTGDYGYTF.

The rearrangement joins TRBV9 to TRBJ2-2; 7 nucleotides line up with TRBD1. This CDR3 comprises 14 residues. Looked up from germline, CDR1 is SGDLS and CDR2 is YYNGEE. Trimming took 0 bases from V and 7 from J; bases not matched to a gene: 3. The CDR3 DNA sequence: TGTGCCAGCAGCGTAGGACAGGGATTCGGGGAGCTGTTTTTT. Translation gives CASSVGQGFGELFF.

V and J are TRBV30 and TRBJ1-5; D unclear. The V gene lost 2 bases and the J gene lost 8 bases, with 10 bases spanning the gap. The V gene's germline CDR1 is GTSNPN and CDR2 SVGIG (reference sequence). The CDR3 contains 12 residues. CDR3 sequence: CAWSSGPEPQHF. As DNA, the CDR3 is TGTGCCTGGAGTTCGGGTCCGGAGCCCCAGCATTTT. Using reference TRBV30 and TRBJ1-5 for the parts outside the CDR3, the full variable domain is SQTIHQWPATLVQPVGSPLSLECTVEGTSNPNLYWYRQAAGRGLQLLFYSVGIGQISSEVPQNLSASRPQDRQFILSSKKLLLSDSGFYLCAWSSGPEPQHFGDGTRLSIL.

The V and J genes are TRBV6-6 and TRBJ1-5; maybe TRBD1 (5 bases). This CDR3 is built from 15 residues. The V end was cut by 6 bases, the J end by 1 base, with 13 bases between. The germline V gene has CDR1 MNHNY and CDR2 SVGAGI (reference sequence). This chain's CDR3 is CASRSRRDSNQPQHF. CDR3 coding DNA: TGTGCCAGCAGGAGTAGGCGGGACAGCAATCAGCCCCAGCATTTT.

A word on this clone: Additional DNA sequences in this sample encode the identical CDR3. The chain carries TRBV14 and TRBJ1-6; D uncertain. The CDR3 runs to 13 residues. Looked up from germline, CDR1 is SGHDN and CDR2 is FVKESK. Trimming pared 0 bases from V and 10 bases from J, leaving 7 bases between. The CDR3 DNA reads TGTGCCAGCAGCCAAGACTTGAGGTCACCCCTCCACTTT. Residues: CASSQDLRSPLHF.

The genes are TRBV11-2 and TRBJ2-3; no clear D. Germline-derived CDR1 and CDR2 are SGHAT and FQNNGV. Trimming shortened V by 4 bases and J by 5 bases, and 13 bases separated the two germline ends. This CDR3 is 14 amino acids long. This CDR3 is CASSSLRKVDTQYF. In DNA form, the CDR3 reads TGTGCCAGCAGCTCGCTCCGGAAGGTAGATACGCAGTATTTT.

The V and J genes are TRBV5-1 and TRBJ2-7; 7 bases fit TRBD2. Trimming cost V 4 bases and J 2 bases; bases outside gene matches: 12. The CDR3 is 16 residues long. Germline assignment: CDR1 SGHRS and CDR2 YFSETQ. CDR3 protein: CASSPRGASGPYEQYF. The CDR3 DNA follows: TGCGCCAGCAGCCCCCGCGGGGCTAGCGGTCCCTACGAGCAGTACTTC.